A single sample gave rise to the 16 T cell receptor beta chains below, sequenced in a study of blood T cells in healthy people across ages. Next came a second PCR, run for about 6 to 12 cycles, which used a sample-barcoded 5' primer along with a J-beta primer mix. MiXCR, applied by TCRdb to the 5' RACE reads, yields one record per CDR3 protein. The data contain approximately 800,000 distinct CDR3 sequences, around a quarter of them singletons. This sample was also put to use in a study of T cells of mothers and their children.

The sequenced material came from blood. These receptors were taken from a boy aged 5-17 years in good health.

The chain links TRBV7-2 to TRBJ2-2, with D perhaps TRBD2 (6 bases). Trimming stripped 5 bases from V and 6 bases from J, with 16 bases between. The CDR3 spans 15 residues. In germline, CDR1 is SGHTA, CDR2 FQGNSA. The CDR3 here is CASSIKWDWPGELFF. The CDR3 DNA reads TGTGCCAGCAGCATCAAGTGGGACTGGCCCGGGGAGCTGTTTTTT. The full variable domain, in which reference TRBV7-2 and TRBJ2-2 provide the parts outside the CDR3, is GAGVSQSPSNKVTEKGKDVELRCDPISGHTALYWYRQSLGQGLEFLIYFQGNSAPDKSGLPSDRFSAERTGGSVSTLTIQRTQQEDSAVYLCASSIKWDWPGELFFGEGSRLTVL.

This clonotype was observed a few times. The chain couples TRBV28 to TRBJ1-5; D remains unclear. V lost 2 bases to trimming and J lost 0 bases, with 17 bases between them. Germline V lookup: CDR1 MDHEN, CDR2 SYDVKM. The CDR3 length is 18 residues. CDR3 amino acids: CASSLVQTIMNSNQPQHF. The CDR3 DNA reads as TGTGCCAGCAGTTTAGTTCAGACCATAATGAATAGCAATCAGCCCCAGCATTTT.

This clonotype has a handful of counts. V and J are TRBV3-1 and TRBJ2-7; 8 nucleotides match TRBD1. The CDR3 totals 15 residues. Germline values: CDR1 LGHDT, CDR2 YNNKEL (reference sequence). The V gene end was trimmed by 5 bases and the J gene end by 2 bases; junction bases not matched to a gene: 8. CDR3 region: CASSGWDRSPYEQYF. The DNA for the CDR3 is TGTGCCAGCAGCGGCTGGGACAGGTCCCCCTACGAGCAGTACTTC.

The chain joins TRBV9 to TRBJ1-4; tentative D call: TRBD1 (5 bases). This CDR3 is 14 amino acids long. The germline gives CDR1 SGDLS, CDR2 YYNGEE. Trimming left V 2 bases short and J 4 bases short, with 9 bases between. The CDR3 nucleotides are TGTGCCAGCAGCGTCGGGGGGGTTAATGAAAAACTGTTTTTT. This encodes CASSVGGVNEKLFF.

This clonotype has more than one count but fewer than ten. The J gene is TRBJ1-1, the V gene TRBV12-3 or TRBV12-4; no clear D. Trimming left V 8 bases short and J 9 bases short, with 16 bases between. The CDR3 consists of 12 residues. The CDR3 reads CASHQPPGQAFF. CDR3 sequence (DNA): TGTGCCAGCCATCAACCCCCCGGACAAGCTTTCTTT.

V and J are TRBV25-1 and TRBJ2-5, with D maybe TRBD1 (6 bases). The J call is doubtful: the DNA matches TRBJ2-7 better. The CDR3 contains 15 residues. CDR1 and CDR2 (germline): MGHDK, SYGVNS. The CDR3 region has the DNA TGTGCCAGCAGTGAAAGAACAGGGCTTATCTACGAGCAGTACTTC. Protein sequence: CASSERTGLIYEQYF.

In this sample, this clonotype turned up many times. Here the CDR3 reads CASSKVRGLRLGSQYF. DNA of the CDR3: TGTGCCAGCAGCAAAGTAAGGGGACTGCGATTAGGATCGCAGTATTTT. This sequence joins TRBV21-1 and TRBJ2-3; the D segment call TRBD2 is taken from the table without a DNA check. TRBV21-1 is a documented pseudogene. The CDR3 consists of 16 residues.

The rearrangement links TRBV28 to TRBJ1-1; tentatively, D is TRBD1 (5 bases). Trimming took off 2 bases at V and 1 base at J, with 11 bases between the two ends. The CDR3 runs 15 residues. Germline CDR1 MDHEN, CDR2 SYDVKM. The CDR3 nucleotides read TGTGCCAGCAGTTTACTCGGGGCCCGGAACACTGAAGCTTTCTTT. It is translated as CASSLLGARNTEAFF.

This clonotype was picked up a small number of times. J is TRBJ2-1 and V is TRBV10-3, with unresolved D. The V gene lost 6 bases and the J gene lost 9 bases, with 24 bases spanning the gap. The CDR3 contains 16 residues. Germline CDR1 is ENHRY and CDR2 is SYGVKD. CDR3 residues: CAISPSGEAPRSEQFF. The CDR3 DNA reads TGTGCCATCAGCCCTTCTGGGGAAGCCCCCCGTAGTGAGCAGTTCTTC.

This clonotype appeared a few times. V usage is TRBV20-1 and J usage is TRBJ2-1; a possible D gene is TRBD1 (6 bases). The CDR3 has 14 amino acids. V was shortened by 3 bases and J by 0 bases, with 9 bases between the two germline ends. Germline CDR1 DFQATT, CDR2 SNEGSKA (reference sequence). The CDR3: CSASGQFSYNEQFF. In nucleotides, the CDR3 is TGCAGTGCTAGTGGACAGTTCTCCTACAATGAGCAGTTCTTC.

This clonotype has a handful of counts. V is TRBV7-2 and J is TRBJ1-2; D may be TRBD1 (5 bases). With 1 base removed from V and 1 base from J, the gap between germline ends came to 10 bases. The CDR3 contains 15 residues. CDR1 and CDR2 (germline): SGHTA, FQGNSA. For the CDR3, the DNA is TGTGCCAGCAGCTTAGATCCCCAGGGTAACTATGGCTACACCTTC. It specifies CASSLDPQGNYGYTF.

The chain uses TRBV4-1 and TRBJ2-5; D unclear. CDR3 length equals 13 residues. Germline V CDR1 and CDR2: MGHRA, YSYEKL. Trimming stripped 2 bases from V and 6 bases from J, with 10 bases between. The CDR3 region is CASSQFPSKTQYF. The CDR3 region has the DNA TGCGCCAGCAGCCAATTTCCGTCCAAGACCCAGTACTTC.

This rearrangement joins TRBV14 to TRBJ1-4; D might be TRBD1 (5 bases). The CDR3 contains 12 residues. CDR1 and CDR2 from the germline V gene are SGHDN and FVKESK. Trimming took 5 bases from V and 8 from J, leaving 9 bases between them. CDR3 coding DNA: TGTGCCAGCAGCACACGACAGGAAAAACTGTTTTTT. Translation: CASSTRQEKLFF.

This clonotype was seen a handful of times. This rearrangement joins TRBV28 to TRBJ2-1; TRBD2 matches 9 bases. Germline CDR1 MDHEN, CDR2 SYDVKM. The V gene end was trimmed by 8 bases and the J gene end by 8 bases; junction bases not matched to a gene: 13. The CDR3 has 15 amino acids. Here the CDR3 reads CASQGGGRASDEQFF. Here the CDR3 DNA reads TGTGCCAGCCAAGGGGGCGGGAGGGCCTCGGATGAGCAGTTCTTC.

The rearrangement uses TRBV7-2 and TRBJ2-2; tentative D call: TRBD1 (6 bases). V lost 5 bases, J lost 3 bases, and 10 bases lay in between. This CDR3 spans 14 amino acids. The germline CDR1 and CDR2 sequences are SGHTA and FQGNSA. CDR3 residues: CASSKTGYTGELFF. CDR3 DNA sequence: TGTGCCAGCAGCAAAACAGGGTACACCGGGGAGCTGTTTTTT. The full variable domain, with the rest looked up from reference TRBV7-2 and TRBJ2-2, is GAGVSQSPSNKVTEKGKDVELRCDPISGHTALYWYRQSLGQGLEFLIYFQGNSAPDKSGLPSDRFSAERTGGSVSTLTIQRTQQEDSAVYLCASSKTGYTGELFFGEGSRLTVL.

This sequence joins TRBV5-1 and TRBJ2-1, with D uncertain. The V gene's germline CDR1 is SGHRS and CDR2 YFSETQ. The CDR3 has 13 amino acids. Trimming took off 4 bases at V and 2 bases at J, with 7 bases between the two ends. The CDR3 nucleotides are TGCGCCAGCAGCCAGAGACCCTACAATGAGCAGTTCTTC. This encodes CASSQRPYNEQFF. The entire variable domain, with the rest obtained from reference TRBV5-1 and TRBJ2-1, is as follows: KAGVTQTPRYLIKTRGQQVTLSCSPISGHRSVSWYQQTPGQGLQFLFEYFSETQRNKGNFPGRFSGRQFSNSRSEMNVSTLELGDSALYLCASSQRPYNEQFFGPGTRLTVL.